This T cell receptor (beta chain) was identified in a study of early T cells in non-severe SARS-CoV-2 infection. Study context: It was bulk RNA from unsorted whole blood that was sequenced, and the chains were unpaired. Study-wide findings and caveats: Private and CD4 specificities were missed by VDJdb matching, skewed to anti-spike CD8.

As regards this clonotype: What it recognizes is unknown.

Each single cDNA molecule received a unique molecular identifier. TCRdb re-called the 5' RACE reads through MiXCR, storing one row per CDR3 protein. Among under 95,000 distinct CDR3 sequences listed, roughly 12% were seen once. Germline trimming cut 4 bases from V and 6 bases from J; bases unmatched to any gene: 5. CDR3 size: 14 residues. From germline, CDR1 is KGHDR and CDR2 SFDVKD. The TCR was taken from an adult who was a healthcare worker with PCR-confirmed SARS-CoV-2 infection or an uninfected control (not recorded which). The rearrangement joins TRBV24-1 to TRBJ2-1; 7 bases line up with TRBD2. What was sequenced was whole blood. CDR3 region: CATSDSGRVNEQFF. CDR3 coding DNA: TGTGCCACCAGTGACTCTGGGAGGGTCAATGAGCAGTTCTTC.